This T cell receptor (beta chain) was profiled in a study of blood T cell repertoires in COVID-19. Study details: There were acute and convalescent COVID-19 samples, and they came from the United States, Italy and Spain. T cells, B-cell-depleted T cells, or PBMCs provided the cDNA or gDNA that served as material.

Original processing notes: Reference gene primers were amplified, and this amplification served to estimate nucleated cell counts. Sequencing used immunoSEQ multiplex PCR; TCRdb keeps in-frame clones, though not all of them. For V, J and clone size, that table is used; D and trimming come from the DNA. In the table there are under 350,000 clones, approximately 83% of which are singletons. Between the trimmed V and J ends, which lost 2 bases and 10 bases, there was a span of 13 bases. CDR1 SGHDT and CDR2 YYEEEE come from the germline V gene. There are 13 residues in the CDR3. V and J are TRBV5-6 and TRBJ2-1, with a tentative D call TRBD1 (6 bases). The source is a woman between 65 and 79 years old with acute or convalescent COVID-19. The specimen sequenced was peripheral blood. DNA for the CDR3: TGTGCCAGCAGCTTAGCAGGGGTGAACGAGCAGTTCTTC. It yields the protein CASSLAGVNEQFF. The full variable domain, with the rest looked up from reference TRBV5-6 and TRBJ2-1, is DAGVTQSPTHLIKTRGQQVTLRCSPKSGHDTVSWYQQALGQGPQFIFQYYEEEERQRGNFPDRFSGHQFPNYSSELNVNALLLGDSALYLCASSLAGVNEQFFGPGTRLTVL.